The 26 T cell receptor beta chains presented below share a single source sample, sequenced in a study of CD8+ T cells in alopecia areata. Indicated treatment: oral pan-JAK inhibitor, 5-10 mg twice daily. Reverse transcription of extracted RNA yielded cDNA, which provided the sequencing template. Repertoires were generated with immunoSEQ multiplex PCR, while TCRdb's copy carries only in-frame clones and drops some. Counted here are fewer than 200,000 clones, approximately 57% occurring once; the ten biggest clones make up 12% to 15%. This specimen consisted of CD4+ T cells sorted from blood, obtained at week 24, from a patient treated with tofacitinib. Source of these receptors: a human donor with alopecia areata.

This clone showed up just a few times. V is TRBV29-1 and J is TRBJ2-3; 7 bases are shared with TRBD2. Per the germline V gene, CDR1 is SQVTM and CDR2 is ANQGSEA. V shed 5 bases and J 4 bases; nucleotides not matched to a gene: 6. The CDR3 is 13 residues long. Here the CDR3 reads CSVRGRVSDTQYF. Written as DNA, the CDR3 is TGCAGCGTTCGGGGGAGGGTTTCAGATACGCAGTATTTT.

This clone was observed a handful of times. The CDR3: CSLSEGVEYGYTF. The CDR3 DNA reads as TGCAGCCTATCGGAGGGCGTGGAGTATGGCTACACCTTC. The chain has TRBV29-1 and TRBJ1-2; D not certain. CDR1 and CDR2 (germline): SQVTM, ANQGSEA. V lost 8 bases, J lost 5 bases, and 18 bases lay in between. The CDR3 is 13 amino acids.

This clone came up a few times. V gene TRBV6-1 combines with J gene TRBJ1-5, with D unclear. V was clipped by 3 bases and J by 3 bases, with 9 bases between them. This CDR3 has 14 residues. Germline V CDR1 and CDR2: MNHNS, SASEGT. This CDR3 is CASSDGIFNQPQHF. CDR3 nucleotide sequence: TGTGCCAGCAGTGATGGGATATTCAATCAGCCCCAGCATTTT.

This chain joins TRBV29-1 and TRBJ2-6; D perhaps matches TRBD2 (5 bases). The CDR3 length is 15 residues. Germline CDR1 is SQVTM and CDR2 is ANQGSEA. Here the CDR3 DNA reads TGCGGACTTCTTGGGGAAGGAGCTGGGGCCAACGTCCTGACTTTC. Its translation: CGLLGEGAGANVLTF.

J is TRBJ2-5 and V is TRBV6-5; tentatively, D is TRBD2 (5 bases). The V end lost 4 bases, the J end lost 5 bases, and 14 bases lay between the germline ends. CDR3 length equals 14 residues. CDR1 is MNHEY, CDR2 SVGAGI, per germline. This chain's CDR3 is CASSSRGRAETQYF. The CDR3 DNA reads as TGTGCCAGCAGTTCGCGTGGGCGGGCGGAGACCCAGTACTTC.

The chain recombines TRBV30 with TRBJ2-5, with TRBD2 matching over 8 bases. The CDR3 spans 15 residues. Germline V gene lookup returns CDR1 GTSNPN and CDR2 SVGIG (reference sequence). The trim removed 2 bases at V and 6 bases at J, leaving 11 bases unmatched. CDR3 sequence reads: CAWSTDGRGAKTQYF. The CDR3 nucleotides read TGTGCCTGGAGTACCGACGGGCGGGGGGCGAAGACCCAGTACTTC.

The chain links TRBV6-5 to TRBJ1-2; 9 bases fit TRBD1. The CDR3 length is 13 residues. V lost 5 bases to trimming and J lost 7 bases; unmatched junction nucleotides: 5. Germline CDR1 MNHEY, CDR2 SVGAGI. DNA for the CDR3: TGTGCCAGCAGTGGACAGGGGTTCGCTGGCTACACCTTC. It yields the protein CASSGQGFAGYTF.

This chain connects TRBV19 to TRBJ2-5, with TRBD2 as a possible D gene (5 bases). The germline gives CDR1 LNHDA, CDR2 SQIVND (reference sequence). The CDR3 is 13 residues long. V was shortened by 4 bases and J by 2 bases, with 8 bases between the two germline ends. CDR3 loop: CASSTGNQETQYF. In DNA form, the CDR3 reads TGTGCCAGTAGTACCGGGAATCAAGAGACCCAGTACTTC.

The chain employs TRBV15 and TRBJ1-4, with D maybe TRBD1 (5 bases). Trimming took off 3 bases at V and 8 bases at J, with 19 bases between the two ends. Looked up from germline, CDR1 is LNHNV and CDR2 is YYDKDF (reference sequence). This CDR3 is built from 16 residues. CDR3: CATSRVQGRWPEKLFF. The CDR3 nucleotides read TGTGCCACCAGCAGGGTGCAGGGAAGGTGGCCGGAAAAACTGTTTTTT.

The V gene is TRBV5-1, the J gene TRBJ1-3, with TRBD1 as a possible D gene (5 bases). The length of the CDR3 is 16 residues. Trimming shortened V by 4 bases and J by 0 bases, and 14 bases separated the two germline ends. Germline values: CDR1 SGHRS, CDR2 YFSETQ. CDR3 DNA sequence: TGCGCCAGCAGCCCAGAGTCAGGGCACTCTGGAAACACCATATATTTT. This encodes CASSPESGHSGNTIYF.

This clone turned up a few times. The chain joins TRBV6-6 to TRBJ1-3; D is uncertain. The V end was cut by 6 bases, the J end by 4 bases, with 10 bases between. The germline gives CDR1 MNHNY, CDR2 SVGAGI (reference sequence). The CDR3 consists of 13 residues. CDR3 DNA: TGTGCCAGCAGCGGGGAAATCGGAAACACCATATATTTT. It translates to CASSGEIGNTIYF.

The rearrangement joins TRBV7-9 to TRBJ2-7; D gene ambiguous. The CDR3 runs 14 residues. V gave up 1 base and J gave up 9 bases, with 16 bases separating them. Looked up from germline, CDR1 is SEHNR and CDR2 is FQNEAQ (reference sequence). In nucleotides, the CDR3 is TGTGCCAGCAGCTTAGACTCCGCGTCGGTGGGGCAGTACTTC. This sequence encodes CASSLDSASVGQYF.

This clone came up a few times. This chain uses TRBV5-6 with TRBJ1-2; D gene unclear. The V gene's germline CDR1 is SGHDT and CDR2 YYEEEE. CDR3 length: 14 amino acids. V was shortened by 0 bases and J by 2 bases, with 8 bases between the two germline ends. The CDR3 loop is CASSLVPGNYGYTF. CDR3 bases: TGTGCCAGCAGCTTGGTCCCGGGCAACTATGGCTACACCTTC.

The V call is TRBV30, the J call TRBJ1-5; TRBD1 agrees at 7 bases. CDR3 length equals 16 residues. V was clipped by 2 bases and J by 3 bases; unmatched bases: 10. Germline V gene sequence: CDR1 GTSNPN, CDR2 SVGIG (reference sequence). The DNA for the CDR3 is TGTGCCTGGAGTTCCCAGGGCCAGGGGGACAATCAGCCCCAGCATTTT. Translating gives CAWSSQGQGDNQPQHF.

The chain links TRBV29-1 to TRBJ1-1, with D perhaps TRBD1 (6 bases). Germline CDR1 reads SQVTM; CDR2 reads ANQGSEA. The CDR3 sequence is 14 residues long. Trimming removed 4 bases from V and 4 bases from J, with 16 bases in between. The CDR3 protein is CSVAGVGRSTEAFF. DNA of the CDR3: TGCAGCGTTGCAGGGGTGGGGCGGAGCACTGAAGCTTTCTTT.

V and J are TRBV30 and TRBJ1-2; no reliable D call. CDR3 size: 13 residues. The V end was cut by 2 bases, the J end by 4 bases, with 11 bases between. Germline-derived CDR1 and CDR2 are GTSNPN and SVGIG (reference sequence). The CDR3 protein is CAWSPGLVYGYTF. CDR3 nucleotides: TGTGCCTGGAGTCCCGGGCTCGTCTATGGCTACACCTTC.

This clone was counted a single time. V is TRBV30 and J is TRBJ1-5; 8 bases line up with TRBD1. This CDR3 comprises 13 residues. With 4 bases clipped from V and 3 bases from J, the junction kept 2 bases outside the gene matches. CDR1 is GTSNPN, CDR2 SVGIG, per germline (reference sequence). CDR3 sequence reads: CAWTTGDNQPQHF. The CDR3 DNA reads as TGTGCCTGGACGACAGGGGACAATCAGCCCCAGCATTTT.

V and J are TRBV4-2 and TRBJ2-7; 12 bases agree with TRBD1. The length of the CDR3 is 15 residues. After removal of 2 bases from V and 5 bases from J, the junction contained 4 bases not matched to a gene. Germline loops: CDR1 LGHNA, CDR2 YNFKEQ. Here the CDR3 DNA reads TGTGCCAGCAGCCAACCGGGACAGGGGGCTGACGAGCAGTACTTC. Its translation is CASSQPGQGADEQYF.

The chain links TRBV30 to TRBJ2-5; D uncertain. This CDR3 is built from 12 residues. The germline CDR1 and CDR2 sequences are GTSNPN and SVGIG (reference sequence). V shed 4 bases and J shed 2 bases, with 8 bases lying between them. The CDR3 DNA reads as TGTGCCTGGACACCCCAACAAGAGACCCAGTACTTC. The encoded protein is CAWTPQQETQYF.

This clone was seen only a few times. The chain employs TRBV11-3 and TRBJ1-5, with D perhaps TRBD1 (6 bases). The CDR3 is 13 amino acids. Germline CDR1 is SGHNT and CDR2 is YENEEA. V dropped 5 bases and J dropped 6 bases, with 11 bases sitting between them. The CDR3 nucleotides are TGTGCCAGCAGCCCAGGGGAGGGTCAGCCCCAGCATTTT. The encoded protein is CASSPGEGQPQHF.

This clone occurred a few times. The chain employs TRBV9 and TRBJ2-3; D may be TRBD2 (6 bases). The germline V gene encodes CDR1 SGDLS and CDR2 YYNGEE. The CDR3 has 16 amino acids. V lost 0 bases and J lost 2, with 13 bases in between. The chain's CDR3 is CASSVGRGGATDTQYF. The CDR3, as DNA: TGTGCCAGCAGCGTAGGGCGGGGCGGAGCCACAGATACGCAGTATTTT.

J is TRBJ2-7 and V is TRBV4-1; TRBD2 agrees at 9 bases. Germline CDR1 MGHRA, CDR2 YSYEKL. The CDR3 length is 14 residues. The junction had 5 bases not matched to a gene; V was cut back by 4 bases and J by 4 bases. CDR3 amino acids: CASSLGTSSYEQYF. CDR3 in DNA: TGCGCCAGCAGCCTAGGGACTAGCTCGTACGAGCAGTACTTC.

The rearrangement uses TRBV28 and TRBJ1-2; maybe TRBD1 (5 bases). Per the germline V gene, CDR1 is MDHEN and CDR2 is SYDVKM. The CDR3 runs to 14 residues. The V end lost 5 bases, the J end lost 2 bases, and 12 bases lay between the germline ends. DNA of the CDR3: TGTGCCAGCAGTCCCGGGACGGTAAACTATGGCTACACCTTC. Amino acid sequence: CASSPGTVNYGYTF.

Note on this clone: The same CDR3 can be traced to other DNA sequences in this sample. The CDR3 protein is CATSRDYSYEQYF. Here the CDR3 DNA reads TGTGCCACCAGCAGAGACTACTCCTACGAGCAGTACTTC. The rearrangement joins TRBV15 to TRBJ2-7; no reliable D call. V gave up 0 bases and J gave up 0 bases, with 3 bases separating them. The germline V gene encodes CDR1 LNHNV and CDR2 YYDKDF (reference sequence). The CDR3 spans 13 residues.

This clone turned up a few times. The chain is built from TRBV7-9 and TRBJ1-2, with D perhaps TRBD1 (5 bases). From germline, CDR1 is SEHNR and CDR2 FQNEAQ (reference sequence). The CDR3 length is 13 residues. The V gene lost 7 bases and the J gene lost 4 bases, with 13 bases spanning the gap. The DNA of the CDR3 is TGTGCCAGCACACCCCAGGGAGGCTATGGCTACACCTTC. This sequence encodes CASTPQGGYGYTF.

The chain links TRBV5-6 to TRBJ2-5; a weak D match, TRBD2 (7 bases). Between the trimmed V and J ends, which lost 4 bases and 5 bases, there was a span of 15 bases. Germline assignment: CDR1 SGHDT and CDR2 YYEEEE. The CDR3 runs to 14 residues. CDR3 region: CASSTGGPGETQYF. CDR3 coding DNA: TGTGCCAGCAGCACCGGGGGGCCAGGGGAGACCCAGTACTTC.